The 6 T cell receptor beta chains given below trace back to one sample, sequenced in a study of shared clonotypes between healthy human individuals. Here immunoSEQ multiplex PCR was the method, and the copy in TCRdb shows in-frame clones only, minus some. This repertoire shows approximately 88,000 clones, 68% found once; its top ten account for roughly 50%. The sequencing sample was made of memory CD8+ T cells sorted from blood. This sample's subset: CD45RO+ cells pooled with CCR7-negative TemRA cells. These receptor sequences come from a man aged 25-40 years in good health.

V and J are TRBV2 and TRBJ1-4; 11 bases match TRBD1. V shed 9 bases and J 4 bases; nucleotides not matched to a gene: 7. The CDR3 spans 15 residues. CDR1 is SNHLY and CDR2 is FYNNEI in the germline V gene. The DNA of the CDR3 is TGTGCCAGGACTGGACAGGGGGCTGATAATGAAAAACTGTTTTTT. Translating it yields CARTGQGADNEKLFF.

This chain connects TRBV19 to TRBJ2-3; TRBD2 matches at 8 bases. V shed 3 bases and J 2 bases; nucleotides not matched to a gene: 19. The CDR3 contains 20 residues. Germline CDR1 is LNHDA and CDR2 is SQIVND (reference sequence). For the CDR3, the DNA is TGTGCCAGTAGTATCCGGTCGGGAAGCGGGAGCGGTTCCAACACAGATACGCAGTATTTT. Protein: CASSIRSGSGSGSNTDTQYF.

The chain employs TRBV6-4 and TRBJ2-1, with TRBD1 identical over 8 bases. CDR3 length: 15 residues. The germline V gene has CDR1 MRHNA and CDR2 SNTAGT. V was clipped by 2 bases and J by 8 bases; unmatched bases: 8. CDR3 coding DNA: TGTGCCAGCAGTGACCGGCCAGGGGGCAACGATGAGCAGTTCTTC. Residues: CASSDRPGGNDEQFF.

On this clone itself: Compared with germline, one end of the junction differs, possibly owing to a read error. The chain's CDR3 is CASSLNGQGLSGDF. The CDR3 nucleotides read TGTGCCAGCAGCTTAAACGGACAGGGACTCTCGGGTGACTTC. The genes are TRBV7-8 and TRBJ1-2; 8 bases map to TRBD1. Germline CDR1 and CDR2: SGHVS and FQNEAQ. CDR3 size: 14 residues.

This chain connects TRBV19 to TRBJ2-1; the match to TRBD2 covers 11 bases. The J segment lost 0 bases and the V segment lost 3 bases, leaving 4 bases of the junction unmatched. This CDR3 comprises 17 residues. The germline gives CDR1 LNHDA, CDR2 SQIVND (reference sequence). Here the CDR3 reads CASSMGTSGSSYNEQFF. Written as DNA, the CDR3 is TGTGCCAGTAGTATGGGGACTAGCGGTAGCTCCTACAATGAGCAGTTCTTC.

V is TRBV5-4 and J is TRBJ2-3; D ambiguous. Germline V gene data show CDR1 as SGHNT and CDR2 as YYREEE (reference sequence). Trimming stripped 2 bases from V and 5 bases from J, with 12 bases between. The CDR3 contains 14 residues. Here the CDR3 reads CASSFFSRRDTQYF. The CDR3 bases are TGTGCCAGCAGCTTTTTCAGTCGAAGAGATACGCAGTATTTT.